This record looks at one T cell receptor (beta chain) sequence and its context. There are 17 residues in the CDR3. Looked up from germline, CDR1 is SGHKS and CDR2 is YYEKEE (reference sequence). V was shortened by 4 bases and J by 10 bases, with 29 bases between the two germline ends. This sample was included in a study of blood T cell repertoires in COVID-19. Overall study context: In each case, the material was cDNA or gDNA derived from T cells, B-cell-depleted T cells, or PBMCs.

This table comes from immunoSEQ multiplex PCR, and its TCRdb copy is limited to in-frame clones, with some not included. The sample includes 100,000 to 150,000 clones, 85% of them seen just once. The TCR originated in an elderly woman with acute or convalescent COVID-19. The sample taken for sequencing was peripheral blood. The chain joins TRBV5-5 to TRBJ1-1; D perhaps matches TRBD1 (6 bases). The CDR3 protein is CASSTKIPGPGGSTAFF. Here the CDR3 DNA reads TGTGCCAGCAGCACAAAAATACCCGGGCCGGGGGGCTCTACAGCTTTCTTT.